This T cell receptor (beta chain) was sequenced in a study of OX40 agonist ivuxolimab in advanced cancers. Study summary: At doses from 0.01 to 10 mg/kg, patients were given intravenous ivuxolimab every 2 weeks. Checkpoint inhibitors had been given previously to 40% of patients.

The V gene's germline CDR1 is SGHKS and CDR2 YYEKEE (reference sequence). Trimming removed 6 bases from V and 5 bases from J, with 17 bases in between. The CDR3 length is 14 residues. Notes on this clone: The antigen remains unidentified.

General study points: Among patients with partial responses at 0.1-3.0 mg/kg, clonal expansion was among the lowest.

Produced via immunoSEQ multiplex PCR; TCRdb's table is partial and in-frame only. The sample has 60,000 or so clones, roughly 82% seen once; the top ten hold more than 2.5%. This receptor was obtained from an adult with an advanced solid tumor such as melanoma, head and neck, liver or kidney cancer. The sequences come from CD4+ or CD8+ T cells sorted from blood, collected in a trial of the OX40 agonist ivuxolimab. The rearrangement links TRBV5-5 to TRBJ1-1; tentatively, D is TRBD1 (5 bases). As DNA, the CDR3 is TGTGCCAGCACCATTATTGAATGGGGGACTGAAGCTTTCTTT. This encodes CASTIIEWGTEAFF.